The rows below give T cell receptor beta chains drawn from one sample of a study of T-cell memory formation after mild COVID-19. In TCRdb, the 5' RACE reads were re-called with MiXCR into one record per CDR3 protein. The sample lists hundreds of thousands of distinct CDR3 sequences; roughly 18% were seen once. The sequenced sample consisted of PBMCs or a T cell subset sorted from them (not recorded which). The receptor set was obtained from a man aged 18 to 30 who had mild COVID-19 (a few samples of this study predate the infection). Cell type and time point are not known. Both conserved end residues are part of each CDR3. The D gene is left open where the match is weak. Clone size appears in some rows only: once, few, many, or a class for an expanded clone.

len: 15; abundance: -; v_gene: TRBV19; d_gene: TRBD1; j_gene: TRBJ2-2; CDR3aa: CASSRDSTLPGELFF; CDR3nt: TGTGCCAGTAGTAGGGACAGTACCCTACCGGGGGAGCTGTTTTTT
len: 16; abundance: -; v_gene: TRBV7-9; d_gene: -; j_gene: TRBJ2-5; CDR3aa: CASSLDYGGLGETQYF; CDR3nt: TGTGCCAGCAGTCTCGACTACGGGGGGCTCGGAGAGACCCAGTACTTC
len: 21; abundance: few; v_gene: TRBV21-1; d_gene: -; j_gene: TRBJ2-4; CDR3aa: CASSKAGPGTGASRAKNIQYF; CDR3nt: TGTGCCAGCAGCAAAGCAGGGCCGGGAACAGGGGCGTCCAGAGCCAAAAACATTCAGTACTTC
len: 14; abundance: many; v_gene: TRBV5-4; d_gene: TRBD2; j_gene: TRBJ2-1; CDR3aa: CASNSAGVFNEQFF; CDR3nt: TGTGCCAGCAACTCTGCGGGGGTCTTCAATGAGCAGTTCTTC
len: 13; abundance: many; v_gene: TRBV6-4; d_gene: -; j_gene: TRBJ2-2; CDR3aa: CASSEGATGELFF; CDR3nt: TGTGCCAGCAGTGAGGGGGCCACCGGGGAGCTGTTTTTT
len: 16; abundance: -; v_gene: TRBV6-2/TRBV6-3; d_gene: -; j_gene: TRBJ2-2; CDR3aa: CASSYQTAGYTGELFF; CDR3nt: TGTGCCAGCAGTTACCAAACTGCGGGTTACACCGGGGAGCTGTTTTTT
len: 15; abundance: -; v_gene: TRBV20-1; d_gene: TRBD2; j_gene: TRBJ2-3; CDR3aa: CSASLTSGLGDTQYF; CDR3nt: TGCAGTGCCTCATTGACTAGCGGGTTAGGAGATACGCAGTATTTT
len: 14; abundance: -; v_gene: TRBV28; d_gene: TRBD1; j_gene: TRBJ2-4; CDR3aa: CASSFGDRVHIQYF; CDR3nt: TGTGCCAGCAGTTTTGGGGACAGGGTTCACATTCAGTACTTC
len: 12; abundance: few; v_gene: TRBV11-2; d_gene: TRBD1; j_gene: TRBJ1-1; CDR3aa: CASGGQGLRAFF; CDR3nt: TGTGCCAGTGGGGGACAGGGACTCCGAGCTTTCTTT
len: 12; abundance: -; v_gene: TRBV20-1; d_gene: -; j_gene: TRBJ2-7; CDR3aa: CSASDSSYEQYF; CDR3nt: TGCAGTGCTTCGGACAGCTCCTACGAGCAGTACTTC
len: 17; abundance: many; v_gene: TRBV4-3; d_gene: -; j_gene: TRBJ2-3; CDR3aa: CASSQDQARSIPDTQYF; CDR3nt: TGCGCCAGCAGCCAAGATCAGGCCAGAAGTATCCCAGATACGCAGTATTTT
len: 14; abundance: few; v_gene: TRBV9; d_gene: -; j_gene: TRBJ1-2; CDR3aa: CASSVGGGTYGYTF; CDR3nt: TGTGCCAGCAGCGTAGGCGGAGGGACTTATGGCTACACCTTC
len: 16; abundance: -; v_gene: TRBV4-1; d_gene: -; j_gene: TRBJ1-5; CDR3aa: CASSHTSGGSNQPQHF; CDR3nt: TGCGCCAGCAGCCATACCTCCGGGGGTAGCAATCAGCCCCAGCATTTT
len: 13; abundance: few; v_gene: TRBV10-3; d_gene: -; j_gene: TRBJ2-3; CDR3aa: CAISESWGNTQYF; CDR3nt: TGTGCCATCAGTGAGTCTTGGGGAAATACGCAGTATTTT
len: 13; abundance: -; v_gene: TRBV7-9; d_gene: -; j_gene: TRBJ1-2; CDR3aa: CASSFRQGVGYTF; CDR3nt: TGTGCCAGCAGCTTCCGTCAGGGTGTCGGCTACACCTTC
len: 15; abundance: -; v_gene: TRBV5-1; d_gene: -; j_gene: TRBJ2-6; CDR3aa: CASSLRVSGANVLTF; CDR3nt: TGCGCCAGCAGCTTACGGGTTTCTGGGGCCAACGTCCTGACTTTC
len: 12; abundance: few; v_gene: TRBV20-1; d_gene: -; j_gene: TRBJ1-2; CDR3aa: CSARDNMYGYTF; CDR3nt: TGCAGTGCTAGAGATAACATGTATGGCTACACCTTC
len: 13; abundance: -; v_gene: TRBV7-3; d_gene: -; j_gene: TRBJ2-1; CDR3aa: CASSFGSRDEQFF; CDR3nt: TGTGCCAGCAGCTTCGGCTCCAGGGATGAGCAGTTCTTC
len: 12; abundance: many; v_gene: TRBV20-1; d_gene: TRBD1; j_gene: TRBJ2-7; CDR3aa: CSASGQVSEQYF; CDR3nt: TGCAGTGCTTCGGGACAGGTCTCGGAGCAGTACTTC
len: 14; abundance: many; v_gene: TRBV9; d_gene: -; j_gene: TRBJ1-5; CDR3aa: CASSVGTGNQPQHF; CDR3nt: TGTGCCAGCAGCGTCGGGACTGGGAATCAGCCCCAGCATTTT
len: 14; abundance: -; v_gene: TRBV7-2; d_gene: -; j_gene: TRBJ2-2; CDR3aa: CASTPPTWSGELFF; CDR3nt: TGTGCCAGCACCCCCCCGACATGGAGCGGGGAGCTGTTTTTT
len: 16; abundance: few; v_gene: TRBV4-3; d_gene: TRBD1; j_gene: TRBJ2-3; CDR3aa: CASSQDTGGEGDTQYF; CDR3nt: TGCGCCAGCAGCCAAGACACAGGGGGCGAGGGAGATACGCAGTATTTT
len: 12; abundance: -; v_gene: TRBV4-1; d_gene: -; j_gene: TRBJ2-1; CDR3aa: CASSQGGTEQFF; CDR3nt: TGCGCCAGCAGCCAAGGGGGTACTGAGCAGTTCTTC
len: 13; abundance: many; v_gene: TRBV18; d_gene: -; j_gene: TRBJ1-2; CDR3aa: CASSPTLHYGYTF; CDR3nt: TGTGCCAGCTCACCGACTCTACACTATGGCTACACCTTC
len: 18; abundance: few; v_gene: TRBV5-6; d_gene: TRBD2; j_gene: TRBJ2-3; CDR3aa: CASSPIERGAPLADTQYF; CDR3nt: TGTGCCAGCAGCCCCATAGAGCGGGGGGCCCCGCTAGCAGATACGCAGTATTTT
len: 16; abundance: -; v_gene: TRBV6-6; d_gene: TRBD1; j_gene: TRBJ2-7; CDR3aa: CASRPAPGQGIHEQYF; CDR3nt: TGTGCCAGCAGACCCGCCCCTGGACAGGGCATCCACGAGCAGTACTTC
len: 11; abundance: many; v_gene: TRBV19; d_gene: -; j_gene: TRBJ2-1; CDR3aa: CARKTGNEQFF; CDR3nt: TGTGCCCGAAAAACGGGGAATGAGCAGTTCTTC
len: 14; abundance: few; v_gene: TRBV7-9; d_gene: -; j_gene: TRBJ2-5; CDR3aa: CASSRTIASGTQYF; CDR3nt: TGTGCCAGCAGCCGAACCATAGCATCCGGGACCCAGTACTTC
len: 22; abundance: -; v_gene: TRBV24-1; d_gene: TRBD1; j_gene: TRBJ1-3; CDR3aa: CATSRNRPEDRDLESSGNTIYF; CDR3nt: TGTGCCACCAGCAGAAATCGACCCGAGGACAGGGACCTAGAGAGCTCTGGAAACACCATATATTTT
len: 15; abundance: -; v_gene: TRBV7-2; d_gene: TRBD1; j_gene: TRBJ2-7; CDR3aa: CASSLSFGQGYEQYF; CDR3nt: TGTGCCAGCAGCTTAAGTTTCGGACAGGGCTACGAGCAGTACTTC
len: 14; abundance: -; v_gene: TRBV9; d_gene: -; j_gene: TRBJ1-4; CDR3aa: CASSTHAGDEKLFF; CDR3nt: TGTGCCAGCAGCACGCACGCCGGGGATGAAAAACTGTTTTTT
len: 14; abundance: -; v_gene: TRBV6-2/TRBV6-3; d_gene: -; j_gene: TRBJ1-5; CDR3aa: CASSYTVIGQPQHF; CDR3nt: TGTGCCAGCAGTTATACAGTTATTGGACAGCCCCAGCATTTT
len: 13; abundance: few; v_gene: TRBV6-5; d_gene: -; j_gene: TRBJ1-2; CDR3aa: CASRSPGHYGYTF; CDR3nt: TGTGCCAGCAGGTCCCCGGGTCATTATGGCTACACCTTC
len: 15; abundance: many; v_gene: TRBV4-2; d_gene: TRBD2; j_gene: TRBJ2-5; CDR3aa: CASSQGTSEGETQYF; CDR3nt: TGTGCCAGCAGCCAAGGGACTAGCGAGGGAGAGACCCAGTACTTC
len: 15; abundance: many; v_gene: TRBV18; d_gene: -; j_gene: TRBJ1-2; CDR3aa: CASSPGNGANYGYTF; CDR3nt: TGTGCCAGCTCACCTGGTAACGGAGCTAACTATGGCTACACCTTC
len: 11; abundance: few; v_gene: TRBV6-2/TRBV6-3; d_gene: -; j_gene: TRBJ1-1; CDR3aa: CASQTGREAFF; CDR3nt: TGTGCCAGCCAGACGGGCAGGGAAGCTTTCTTT
len: 15; abundance: many; v_gene: TRBV7-9; d_gene: TRBD1; j_gene: TRBJ2-1; CDR3aa: CASSLVGQGGPEQFF; CDR3nt: TGTGCCAGCAGCTTAGTGGGACAGGGGGGCCCAGAGCAGTTCTTC
len: 14; abundance: many; v_gene: TRBV28; d_gene: -; j_gene: TRBJ2-2; CDR3aa: CASSPGHFTGELFF; CDR3nt: TGTGCCAGCAGCCCGGGACACTTTACCGGGGAGCTGTTTTTT
len: 15; abundance: few; v_gene: TRBV7-9; d_gene: TRBD2; j_gene: TRBJ2-1; CDR3aa: CASSSLAGGSNEQFF; CDR3nt: TGTGCCAGCAGCTCACTAGCGGGGGGATCGAATGAGCAGTTCTTC
len: 15; abundance: few; v_gene: TRBV28; d_gene: TRBD2; j_gene: TRBJ2-1; CDR3aa: CASSSLAGNYNEQFF; CDR3nt: TGTGCCAGCAGTTCCCTAGCGGGCAACTACAATGAGCAGTTCTTC
len: 17; abundance: -; v_gene: TRBV7-2; d_gene: -; j_gene: TRBJ1-3; CDR3aa: CASSSHRQEPSGNTIYF; CDR3nt: TGTGCCAGCAGCTCGCACCGACAGGAACCCTCTGGAAACACCATATATTTT
len: 16; abundance: -; v_gene: TRBV4-3; d_gene: -; j_gene: TRBJ2-7; CDR3aa: CASSQDLWDPSYEQYF; CDR3nt: TGCGCCAGCAGCCAAGATCTTTGGGACCCCTCCTACGAGCAGTACTTC
len: 16; abundance: -; v_gene: TRBV20-1; d_gene: -; j_gene: TRBJ2-5; CDR3aa: CSAGGLGHHSGETQYF; CDR3nt: TGCAGTGCTGGGGGCCTTGGGCACCATTCCGGGGAGACCCAGTACTTC
len: 13; abundance: few; v_gene: TRBV12-3/TRBV12-4; d_gene: -; j_gene: TRBJ2-7; CDR3aa: CASSIRQAYEQYF; CDR3nt: TGTGCCAGCAGTATCAGACAGGCCTACGAGCAGTACTTC
len: 12; abundance: -; v_gene: TRBV12-3/TRBV12-4; d_gene: TRBD1; j_gene: TRBJ2-7; CDR3aa: CASSSQGDEQYF; CDR3nt: TGTGCCAGCAGTTCACAGGGGGACGAGCAGTACTTC
len: 13; abundance: -; v_gene: TRBV12-3/TRBV12-4; d_gene: -; j_gene: TRBJ1-1; CDR3aa: CALKFQSNTEAFF; CDR3nt: TGTGCCCTTAAGTTTCAGTCGAACACTGAAGCTTTCTTT
len: 16; abundance: few; v_gene: TRBV5-1; d_gene: -; j_gene: TRBJ2-3; CDR3aa: CASSLGTAGGADTQYF; CDR3nt: TGCGCCAGCAGCTTGGGGACGGCGGGCGGTGCGGATACGCAGTATTTT
len: 13; abundance: -; v_gene: TRBV7-2; d_gene: -; j_gene: TRBJ2-3; CDR3aa: CASSLIGTDTQYF; CDR3nt: TGTGCCAGCAGCTTAATCGGGACAGATACGCAGTATTTT
len: 16; abundance: few; v_gene: TRBV7-2; d_gene: -; j_gene: TRBJ1-2; CDR3aa: CASSLTVRAPNYGYTF; CDR3nt: TGTGCCAGCAGCTTAACTGTCAGGGCCCCTAACTATGGCTACACCTTC
len: 13; abundance: -; v_gene: TRBV30; d_gene: TRBD2; j_gene: TRBJ2-3; CDR3aa: CACSGGSTDTQYF; CDR3nt: TGTGCCTGTAGCGGGGGGAGCACAGATACGCAGTATTTT